A selection of T cell receptor beta chains follows, all from one sample in a study of tumor-infiltrating lymphocytes in oesophageal squamous cell carcinoma. One entry per CDR3 protein, called by TCRdb with MiXCR from the PCR reads. The sample contains fewer than 15,000 distinct CDR3 sequences, approximately 47% of which appear only once. Sequenced input: blood. All receptors come from a female donor with esophageal squamous cell carcinoma. Both conserved end residues are part of each CDR3.

V	length	CDR3
TRBV18	15	CASSPWGASTDTQYF
TRBV12-3/TRBV12-4	13	CASRRTTYNEQFF
TRBV7-2	14	CASSLARSTYEQYF
TRBV7-2	13	CASSLGTEYEQYF
TRBV30	14	CAGEPGQGNTEAFF
TRBV11-2	14	CASSGRLGGGEKFF
TRBV4-1	14	CASSQGQGNTEAFF
TRBV6-1	15	CASTPRAGGTGELFF
TRBV7-2	15	CASSLNPSGSYEQYF
TRBV7-2	15	CASSSGGGAPHTQYF
TRBV28	15	CASNPASGRTYEQFF
TRBV7-3	9	CASSLGPFF
TRBV4-1	14	CASAPGQGAYEQYF
TRBV12-3/TRBV12-4	14	CASIQEGGSNEQFF
TRBV12-3/TRBV12-4	16	CASSLRQGTGTDTQYF
TRBV6-1	15	CASSEYGGANNEQFF
TRBV7-3	14	CASSSQPGLNIQYF
TRBV11-3	15	CASSPPYRAEIEAFF
TRBV29-1	15	CSVVMPGQGWTEAFF
TRBV7-2	15	CASSLATGFQETQYF
TRBV6-2/TRBV6-3	16	CASSPGRAGVSETQYF
TRBV24-1	13	CAACRDRVHEQYF
TRBV7-9	14	CASSFRLAVYEQYF
TRBV6-1	14	CASSHPDRGKTQYF
TRBV6-2/TRBV6-3	13	CASSLAYSYEQYF
TRBV7-2	15	CASSLVRGSTDTQYF
TRBV7-6	14	CASSPLDGGYTQYF
TRBV7-3	13	CATHKGENTEAFF
TRBV28	14	CASRQGSRTGELFF
TRBV7-6	12	CASSLGMNEQFF
TRBV7-6	14	CASSERGGAGELFF
TRBV7-6	14	CASSWTGGLSPLHF
TRBV7-8	15	CASSYLEGWVGEQFF
TRBV7-2	14	CATNSGWPYNEQFF
TRBV11-3	14	CASSSRQGVGSYTF
TRBV7-3	15	CASSLTGASVDTQYF
TRBV7-3	15	CASSSTGTGYNGYTF
TRBV14	15	CASSQGVRGLNEQFF
TRBV5-6	15	CASSPWTERDNEQFF
TRBV20-1	14	CSARVGGDTDTQYF
TRBV11-2	15	CASRRGVFLSYEQYF
TRBV5-6	15	CASSLVAGGGETQYF
TRBV24-1	14	CATSERAPMGEQFF
TRBV7-3	15	CASSLTSDTTDTQYF
TRBV7-8	17	CASSFVAGTSGSYEQFF
TRBV6-6	15	CASSQSGTPAYEQYF
TRBV12-3/TRBV12-4	13	CASSFWTFNEQFF
TRBV6-1	16	CASRESGASSYNEQYF
TRBV7-9	13	CATRDSLQETQYF
TRBV7-8	17	CASSSRPTQDSGNTIYF
TRBV7-6	14	CASSLGSARETQYF
TRBV7-6	13	CASSLNVAYEQYF
TRBV7-9	16	CASSLWPGGDQETQYF
TRBV24-1	14	CATSDGTAYNEQFF
TRBV20-1	13	CSATGTIQDEQYF
TRBV11-2	15	CASSLDDGTEFEQFF
TRBV30	15	CAWSRTGQGAYEQFF
TRBV30	13	CAWKGQGDSPLHF